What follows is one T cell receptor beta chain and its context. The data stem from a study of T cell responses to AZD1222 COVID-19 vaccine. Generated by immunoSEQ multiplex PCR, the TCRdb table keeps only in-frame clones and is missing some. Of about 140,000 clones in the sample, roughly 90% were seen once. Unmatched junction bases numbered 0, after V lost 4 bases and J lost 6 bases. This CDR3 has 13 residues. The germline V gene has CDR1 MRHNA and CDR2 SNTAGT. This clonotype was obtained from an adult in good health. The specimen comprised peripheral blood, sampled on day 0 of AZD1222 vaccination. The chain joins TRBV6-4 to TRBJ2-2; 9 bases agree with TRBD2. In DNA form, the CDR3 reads TGTGCCAGCAGTGTAGCGGGAGCCGGGGAGCTGTTTTTT. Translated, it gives CASSVAGAGELFF.